The source of this T cell receptor (beta chain) is a study of blood T cell repertoires in COVID-19. Study at large: Collection of acute and convalescent COVID-19 samples took place in the United States, Italy and Spain. T cells, B-cell-depleted T cells, or PBMCs supplied cDNA or gDNA.

The germline V gene encodes CDR1 SGHDT and CDR2 YYEEEE. V gave up 4 bases and J gave up 7 bases; unmatched junction bases: 8. The CDR3 covers 14 residues. This clone was detected only once. The authors' processing: Amplification with reference gene primers provided the estimates of nucleated cell counts. Some clones are missing from TCRdb's copy, which holds only in-frame ones; the method was immunoSEQ multiplex PCR. V and J calls and clone size come straight from that table; D and trimming were deduced from the DNA. The profile shows about 44,000 clones, over 75% of them singletons. The chain couples TRBV5-6 to TRBJ1-1, with 9 bases matching TRBD1. This receptor was taken from a middle-aged woman with acute or convalescent COVID-19. Sequencing was done on a sample of peripheral blood. The CDR3 region is CASSPDRGIGEAFF. In DNA form, the CDR3 reads TGTGCCAGCAGCCCTGACAGGGGGATCGGTGAAGCTTTCTTT.